This T cell receptor beta chain derives from a study of T cell repertoires in cytomegalovirus infection. This clonotype was observed a few times. Its antigen remains unknown. TCRdb reprocessed the reads via MiXCR and lists one record per CDR3 protein. The sample yields approximately 200,000 distinct CDR3 sequences, 22% seen once. V lost 4 bases and J lost 4; bases outside the gene matches: 6. This CDR3 is built from 14 residues. Germline CDR1 is MNHEY and CDR2 is SMNVEV (reference sequence). General observations from the study: Dominating the ex vivo response were HLA-C-restricted CMV-specific TCR beta clonotypes.

The sequence was collected from a human donor in good health (CMV status not recorded). Some clones in this sample may be carry-over from other donors' samples. The chain is built from TRBV27 and TRBJ1-1; 7 bases fit TRBD1. The sample comprised CD8+ T cells from PBMCs. The CDR3 loop is CASSSGPGGTEAFF. The DNA of the CDR3 is TGTGCCAGCAGTTCGGGACCAGGGGGCACTGAAGCTTTCTTT.